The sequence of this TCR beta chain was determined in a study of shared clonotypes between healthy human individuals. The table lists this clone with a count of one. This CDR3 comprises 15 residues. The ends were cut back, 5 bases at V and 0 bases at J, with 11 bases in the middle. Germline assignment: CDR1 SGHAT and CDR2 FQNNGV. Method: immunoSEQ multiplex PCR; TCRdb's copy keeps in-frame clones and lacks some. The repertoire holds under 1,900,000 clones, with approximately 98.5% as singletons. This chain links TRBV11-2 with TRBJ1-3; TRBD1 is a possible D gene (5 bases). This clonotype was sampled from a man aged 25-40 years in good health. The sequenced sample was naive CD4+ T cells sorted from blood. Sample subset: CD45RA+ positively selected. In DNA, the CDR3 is TGTGCCAGCAGCGCCAGGGCGGTCTCTGGAAACACCATATATTTT. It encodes CASSARAVSGNTIYF.